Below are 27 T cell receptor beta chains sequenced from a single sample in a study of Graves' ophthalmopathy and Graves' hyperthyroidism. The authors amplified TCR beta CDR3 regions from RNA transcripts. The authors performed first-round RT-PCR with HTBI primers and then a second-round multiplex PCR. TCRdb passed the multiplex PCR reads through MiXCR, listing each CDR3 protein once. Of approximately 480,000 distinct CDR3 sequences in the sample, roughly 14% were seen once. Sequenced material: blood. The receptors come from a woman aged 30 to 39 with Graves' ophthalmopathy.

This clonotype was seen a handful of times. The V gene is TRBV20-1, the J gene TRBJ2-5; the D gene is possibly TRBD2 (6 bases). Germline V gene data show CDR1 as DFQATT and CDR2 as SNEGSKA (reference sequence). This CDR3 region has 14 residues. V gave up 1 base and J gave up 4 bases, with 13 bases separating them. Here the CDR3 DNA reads TGCAGTGCTAGAGCTGGGGGGATGTTAGAGACCCAGTACTTC. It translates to CSARAGGMLETQYF.

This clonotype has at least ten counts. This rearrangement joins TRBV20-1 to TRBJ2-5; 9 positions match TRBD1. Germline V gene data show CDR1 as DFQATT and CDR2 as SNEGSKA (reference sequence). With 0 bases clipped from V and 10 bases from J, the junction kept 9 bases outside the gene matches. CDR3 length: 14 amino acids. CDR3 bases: TGCAGTGCTAGAGATTCCGCCCGGGACAGGGTCCAGTACTTC. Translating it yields CSARDSARDRVQYF.

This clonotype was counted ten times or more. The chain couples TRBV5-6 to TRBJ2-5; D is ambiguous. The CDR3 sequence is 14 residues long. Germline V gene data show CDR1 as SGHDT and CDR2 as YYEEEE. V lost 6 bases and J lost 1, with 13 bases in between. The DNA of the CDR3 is TGTGCCAGCACCCTCGGGCGGTTCCAAGAGACCCAGTACTTC. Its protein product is CASTLGRFQETQYF. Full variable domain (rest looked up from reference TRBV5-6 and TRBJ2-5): DAGVTQSPTHLIKTRGQQVTLRCSPKSGHDTVSWYQQALGQGPQFIFQYYEEEERQRGNFPDRFSGHQFPNYSSELNVNALLLGDSALYLCASTLGRFQETQYFGPGTRLLVL.

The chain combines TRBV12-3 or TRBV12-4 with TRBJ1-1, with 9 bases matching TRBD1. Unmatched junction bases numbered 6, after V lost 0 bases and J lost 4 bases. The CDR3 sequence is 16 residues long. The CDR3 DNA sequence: TGTGCCAGCAGTTTAGCGACCGGGACAGGGTTCACTGAAGCTTTCTTT. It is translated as CASSLATGTGFTEAFF.

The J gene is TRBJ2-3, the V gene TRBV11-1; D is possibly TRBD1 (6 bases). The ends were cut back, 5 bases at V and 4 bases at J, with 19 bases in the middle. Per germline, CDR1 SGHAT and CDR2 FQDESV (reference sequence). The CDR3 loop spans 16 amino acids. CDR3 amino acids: CASSRLLTGSPDTQYF. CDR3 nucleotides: TGTGCCAGCAGCCGCCTACTAACAGGGTCCCCAGATACGCAGTATTTT.

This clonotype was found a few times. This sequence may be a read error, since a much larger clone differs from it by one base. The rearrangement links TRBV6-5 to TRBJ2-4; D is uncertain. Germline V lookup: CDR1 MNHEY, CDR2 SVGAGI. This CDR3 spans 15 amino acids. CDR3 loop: CASSYSKSPKNIKYF. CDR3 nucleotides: TGTGCCAGCAGTTACTCGAAAAGCCCCAAAAACATTAAGTACTTC.

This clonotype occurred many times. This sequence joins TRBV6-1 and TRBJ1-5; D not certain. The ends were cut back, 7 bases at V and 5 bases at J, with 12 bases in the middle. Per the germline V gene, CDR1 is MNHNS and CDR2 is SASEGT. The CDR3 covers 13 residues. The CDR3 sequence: CASMEGFYQPQHF. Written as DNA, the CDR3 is TGTGCCAGCATGGAGGGTTTTTATCAGCCCCAGCATTTT.

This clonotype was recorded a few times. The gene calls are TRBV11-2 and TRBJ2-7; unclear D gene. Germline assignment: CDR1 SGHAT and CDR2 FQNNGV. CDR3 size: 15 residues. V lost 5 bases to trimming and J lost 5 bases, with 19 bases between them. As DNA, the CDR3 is TGTGCCAGCAGCCCAAACCCAGGAGTATCGGACGAGCAGTACTTC. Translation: CASSPNPGVSDEQYF.

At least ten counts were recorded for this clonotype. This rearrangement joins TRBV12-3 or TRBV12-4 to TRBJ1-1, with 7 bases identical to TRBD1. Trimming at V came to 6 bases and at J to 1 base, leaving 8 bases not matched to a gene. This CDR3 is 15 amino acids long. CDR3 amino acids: CASRSSGQTNTEAFF. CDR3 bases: TGTGCCAGCAGATCATCGGGACAGACGAACACTGAAGCTTTCTTT.

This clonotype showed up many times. The CDR3: CASSLGLKYGNTEAFF. CDR3 coding DNA: TGTGCCAGCAGTTTGGGGTTAAAATACGGGAACACTGAAGCTTTCTTT. The gene calls are TRBV28 and TRBJ1-1, with unresolved D. CDR1 and CDR2 from the germline V gene are MDHEN and SYDVKM. The CDR3 spans 16 residues. V gave up 3 bases and J gave up 1 base, with 15 bases separating them.

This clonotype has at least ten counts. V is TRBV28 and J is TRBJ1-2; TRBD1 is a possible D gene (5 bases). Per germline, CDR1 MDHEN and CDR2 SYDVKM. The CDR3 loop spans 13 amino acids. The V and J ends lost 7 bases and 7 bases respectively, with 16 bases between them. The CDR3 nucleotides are TGTGCCAGCACCATCAGTGAGAGGGGTGGCTACACCTTC. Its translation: CASTISERGGYTF.

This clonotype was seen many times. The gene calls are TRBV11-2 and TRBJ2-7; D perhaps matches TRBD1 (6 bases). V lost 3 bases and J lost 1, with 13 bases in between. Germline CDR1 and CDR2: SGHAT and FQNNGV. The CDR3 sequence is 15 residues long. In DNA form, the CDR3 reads TGTGCCAGCAGCTTTCAGGGGCTGGCATCCTACGAGCAGTACTTC. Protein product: CASSFQGLASYEQYF. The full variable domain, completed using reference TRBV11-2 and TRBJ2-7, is EAGVAQSPRYKIIEKRQSVAFWCNPISGHATLYWYQQILGQGPKLLIQFQNNGVVDDSQLPKDRFSAERLKGVDSTLKIQPAKLEDSAVYLCASSFQGLASYEQYFGPGTRLTVT.

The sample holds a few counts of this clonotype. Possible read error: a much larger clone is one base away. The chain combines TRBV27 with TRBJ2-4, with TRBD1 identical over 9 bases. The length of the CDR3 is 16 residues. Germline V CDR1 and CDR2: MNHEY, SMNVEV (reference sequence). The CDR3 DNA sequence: TGTGCCAGCAGTTCTCCGGGGACAGGGAAGAAAAACATTAAGTACTTC. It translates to CASSSPGTGKKNIKYF.

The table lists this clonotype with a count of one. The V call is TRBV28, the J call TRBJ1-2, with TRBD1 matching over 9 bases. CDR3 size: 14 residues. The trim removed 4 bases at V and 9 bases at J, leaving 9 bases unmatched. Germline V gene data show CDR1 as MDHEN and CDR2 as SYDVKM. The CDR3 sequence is CASSWAGTGYSYTF. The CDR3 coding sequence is TGTGCCAGCAGTTGGGCCGGGACAGGGTATAGCTACACCTTC.

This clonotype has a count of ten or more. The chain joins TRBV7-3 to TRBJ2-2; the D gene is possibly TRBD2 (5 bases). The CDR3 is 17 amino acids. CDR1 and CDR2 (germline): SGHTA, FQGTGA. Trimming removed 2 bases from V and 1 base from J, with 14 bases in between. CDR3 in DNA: TGTGCCAGCAGCTTAGAAGTCCGGACTTGGAACACCGGGGAGCTGTTTTTT. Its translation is CASSLEVRTWNTGELFF.

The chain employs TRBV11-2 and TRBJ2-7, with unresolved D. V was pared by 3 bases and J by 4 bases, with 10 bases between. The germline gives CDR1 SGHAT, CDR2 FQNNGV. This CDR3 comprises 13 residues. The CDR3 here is CASSLARLYEQYF. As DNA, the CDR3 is TGTGCCAGCAGCTTGGCCAGATTATACGAGCAGTACTTC.

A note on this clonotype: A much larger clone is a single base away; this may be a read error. CDR3 sequence: CASSLERGRETQYF. The DNA of the CDR3 is TGTGCCAGCAGCTTGGAAAGGGGGCGGGAGACCCAGTACTTC. The chain combines TRBV5-4 with TRBJ2-5; the match to TRBD1 covers 7 bases. The V segment lost 0 bases and the J segment 5 bases; nucleotides outside the gene matches: 4. Germline V gene lookup returns CDR1 SGHNT and CDR2 YYREEE (reference sequence). The CDR3 covers 14 residues.

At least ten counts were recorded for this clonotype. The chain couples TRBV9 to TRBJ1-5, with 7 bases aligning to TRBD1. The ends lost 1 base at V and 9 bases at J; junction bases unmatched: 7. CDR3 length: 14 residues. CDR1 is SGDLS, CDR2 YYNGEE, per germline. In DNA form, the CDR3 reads TGTGCCAGCAGCGTAACAGGGGAAGGGAGGCCCCAGCATTTT. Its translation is CASSVTGEGRPQHF.

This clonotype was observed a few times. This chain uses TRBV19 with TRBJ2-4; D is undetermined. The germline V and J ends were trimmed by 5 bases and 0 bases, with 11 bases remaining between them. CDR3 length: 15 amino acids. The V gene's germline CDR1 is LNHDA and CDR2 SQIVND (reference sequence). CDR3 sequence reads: CASSPTAIAKNIQYF. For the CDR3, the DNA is TGTGCCAGTAGTCCGACGGCGATAGCCAAAAACATTCAGTACTTC.

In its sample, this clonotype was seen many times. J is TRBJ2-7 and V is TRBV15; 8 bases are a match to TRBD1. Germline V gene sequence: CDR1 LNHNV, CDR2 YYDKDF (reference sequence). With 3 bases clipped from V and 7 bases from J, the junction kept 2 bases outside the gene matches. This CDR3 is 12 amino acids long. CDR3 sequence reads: CATSSRGPEQYF. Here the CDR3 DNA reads TGTGCCACCAGCAGCAGGGGGCCGGAGCAGTACTTC.

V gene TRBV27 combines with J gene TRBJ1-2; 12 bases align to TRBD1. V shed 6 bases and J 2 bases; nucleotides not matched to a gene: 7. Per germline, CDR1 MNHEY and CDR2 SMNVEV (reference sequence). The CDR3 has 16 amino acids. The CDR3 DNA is TGTGCCAGCAGAAGCCCGGGACAGGGGGCGAACTATGGCTACACCTTC. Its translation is CASRSPGQGANYGYTF.

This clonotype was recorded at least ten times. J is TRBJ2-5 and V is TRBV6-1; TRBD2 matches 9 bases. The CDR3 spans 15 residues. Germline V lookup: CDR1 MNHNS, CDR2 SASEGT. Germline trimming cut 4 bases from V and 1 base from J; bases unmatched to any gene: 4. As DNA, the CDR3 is TGTGCCAGCAGTGGGCTAGCGGGGACCCAAGAGACCCAGTACTTC. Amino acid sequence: CASSGLAGTQETQYF.

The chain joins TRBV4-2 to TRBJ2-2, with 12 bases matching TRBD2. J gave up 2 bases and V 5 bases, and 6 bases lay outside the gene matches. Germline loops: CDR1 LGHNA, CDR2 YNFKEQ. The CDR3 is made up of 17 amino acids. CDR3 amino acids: CASSTGTSGLNTGELFF. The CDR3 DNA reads TGTGCCAGCAGCACCGGGACTAGCGGGCTTAACACCGGGGAGCTGTTTTTT.

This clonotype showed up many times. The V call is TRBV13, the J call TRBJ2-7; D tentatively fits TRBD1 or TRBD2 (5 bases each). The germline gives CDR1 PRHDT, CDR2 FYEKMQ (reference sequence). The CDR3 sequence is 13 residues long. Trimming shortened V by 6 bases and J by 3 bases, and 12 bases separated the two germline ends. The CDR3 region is CASRSGTDYEQYF. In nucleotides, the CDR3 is TGTGCCAGCAGGAGTGGGACCGACTACGAGCAGTACTTC. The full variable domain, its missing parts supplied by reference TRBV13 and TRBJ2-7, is AAGVIQSPRHLIKEKRETATLKCYPIPRHDTVYWYQQGPGQDPQFLISFYEKMQSDKGSIPDRFSAQQFSDYHSELNMSSLELGDSALYFCASRSGTDYEQYFGPGTRLTVT.

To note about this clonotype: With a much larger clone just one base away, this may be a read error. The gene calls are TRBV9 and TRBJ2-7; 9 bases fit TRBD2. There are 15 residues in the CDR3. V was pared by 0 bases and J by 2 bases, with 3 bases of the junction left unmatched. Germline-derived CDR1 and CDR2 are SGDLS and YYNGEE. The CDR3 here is CASSVGVAGAYEQYF. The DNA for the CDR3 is TGTGCCAGCAGCGTAGGGGTAGCGGGGGCCTACGAGCAGTACTTC.

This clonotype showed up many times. CDR3 loop: CASSQPGTSYYYGYTF. As DNA, the CDR3 is TGTGCCAGCAGTCAGCCCGGGACATCTTATTACTATGGCTACACCTTC. The V and J genes are TRBV12-3 or TRBV12-4 and TRBJ1-2; tentative D call: TRBD1 (6 bases). The CDR3 spans 16 residues. V gave up 5 bases and J gave up 3 bases, with 19 bases separating them.

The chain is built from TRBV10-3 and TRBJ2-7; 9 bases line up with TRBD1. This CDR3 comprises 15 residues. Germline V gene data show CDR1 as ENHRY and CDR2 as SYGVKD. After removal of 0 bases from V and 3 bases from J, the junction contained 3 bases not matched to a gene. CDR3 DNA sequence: TGTGCCATCAGTGAGTCTGACAGGGGGGACTACGAGCAGTACTTC. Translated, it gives CAISESDRGDYEQYF.